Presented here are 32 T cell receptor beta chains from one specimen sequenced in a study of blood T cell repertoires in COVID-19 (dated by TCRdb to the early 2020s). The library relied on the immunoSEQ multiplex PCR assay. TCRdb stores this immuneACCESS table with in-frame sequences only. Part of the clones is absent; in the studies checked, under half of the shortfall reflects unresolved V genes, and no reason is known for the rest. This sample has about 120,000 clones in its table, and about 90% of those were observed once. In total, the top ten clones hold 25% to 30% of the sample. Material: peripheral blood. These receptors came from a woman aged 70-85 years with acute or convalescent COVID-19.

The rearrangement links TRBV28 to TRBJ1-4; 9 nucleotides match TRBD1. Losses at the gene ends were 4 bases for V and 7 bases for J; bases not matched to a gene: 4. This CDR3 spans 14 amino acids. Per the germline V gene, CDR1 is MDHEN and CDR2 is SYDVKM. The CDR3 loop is CASSSTGGGEKLFF. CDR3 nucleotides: TGTGCCAGCAGTTCGACAGGGGGTGGTGAAAAACTGTTTTTT. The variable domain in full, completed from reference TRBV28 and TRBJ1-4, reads DVKVTQSSRYLVKRTGEKVFLECVQDMDHENMFWYRQDPGLGLRLIYFSYDVKMKEKGDIPEGYSVSREKKERFSLILESASTNQTSMYLCASSSTGGGEKLFFGSGTQLSVL.

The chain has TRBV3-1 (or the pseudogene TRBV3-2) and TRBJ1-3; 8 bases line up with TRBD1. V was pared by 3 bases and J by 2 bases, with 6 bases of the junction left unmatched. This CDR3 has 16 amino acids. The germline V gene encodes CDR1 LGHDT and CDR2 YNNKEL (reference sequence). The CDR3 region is CASSHLTGDPGNTIYF. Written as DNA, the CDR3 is TGTGCCAGCAGCCATTTGACAGGGGACCCTGGAAACACCATATATTTT.

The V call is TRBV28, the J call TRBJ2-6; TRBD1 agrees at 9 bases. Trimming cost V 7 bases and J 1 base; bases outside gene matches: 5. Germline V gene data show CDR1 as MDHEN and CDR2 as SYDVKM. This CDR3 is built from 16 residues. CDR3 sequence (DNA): TGTGCCAGCATGACAGGGGGATGGTCTGGGGCCAACGTCCTGACTTTC. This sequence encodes CASMTGGWSGANVLTF.

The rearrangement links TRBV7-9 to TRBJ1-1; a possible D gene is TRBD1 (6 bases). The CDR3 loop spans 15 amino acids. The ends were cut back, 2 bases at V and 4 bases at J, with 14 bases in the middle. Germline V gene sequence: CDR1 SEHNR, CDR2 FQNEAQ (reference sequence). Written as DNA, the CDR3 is TGTGCCAGCAGCTTAAGAACAGGGAGAGGCACTGAAGCTTTCTTT. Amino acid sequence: CASSLRTGRGTEAFF.

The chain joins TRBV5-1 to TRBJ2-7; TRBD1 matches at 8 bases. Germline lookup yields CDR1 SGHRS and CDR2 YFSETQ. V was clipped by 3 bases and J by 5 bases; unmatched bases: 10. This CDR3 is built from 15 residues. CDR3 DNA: TGCGCCAGCAGCTACCTGGACAGGGCGATCGACGAGCAGTACTTC. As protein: CASSYLDRAIDEQYF.

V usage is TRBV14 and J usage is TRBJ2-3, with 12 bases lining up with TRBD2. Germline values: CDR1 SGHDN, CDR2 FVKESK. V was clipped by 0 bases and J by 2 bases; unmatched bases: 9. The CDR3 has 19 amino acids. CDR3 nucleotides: TGTGCCAGCAGCCAAGATCTCCCTGGACTAGCGGGGTCCACAGATACGCAGTATTTT. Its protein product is CASSQDLPGLAGSTDTQYF.

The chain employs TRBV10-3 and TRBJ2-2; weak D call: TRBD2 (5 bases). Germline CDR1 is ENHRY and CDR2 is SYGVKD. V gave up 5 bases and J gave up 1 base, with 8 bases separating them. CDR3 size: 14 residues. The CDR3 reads CAISLAENTGELFF. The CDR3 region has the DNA TGTGCCATCAGTCTAGCCGAGAACACCGGGGAGCTGTTTTTT.

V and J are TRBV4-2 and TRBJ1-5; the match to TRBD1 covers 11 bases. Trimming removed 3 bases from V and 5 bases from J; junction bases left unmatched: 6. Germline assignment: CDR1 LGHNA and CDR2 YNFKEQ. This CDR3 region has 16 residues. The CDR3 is CASSHPPGQGDQPQHF. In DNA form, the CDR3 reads TGTGCCAGCAGCCATCCCCCGGGACAGGGGGATCAGCCCCAGCATTTT.

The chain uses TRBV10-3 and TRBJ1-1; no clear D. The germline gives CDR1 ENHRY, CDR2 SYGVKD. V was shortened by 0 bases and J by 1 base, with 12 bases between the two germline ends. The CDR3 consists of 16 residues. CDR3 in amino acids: CAISESFPQANTEAFF. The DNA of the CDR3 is TGTGCCATCAGTGAGTCTTTCCCCCAGGCGAACACTGAAGCTTTCTTT.

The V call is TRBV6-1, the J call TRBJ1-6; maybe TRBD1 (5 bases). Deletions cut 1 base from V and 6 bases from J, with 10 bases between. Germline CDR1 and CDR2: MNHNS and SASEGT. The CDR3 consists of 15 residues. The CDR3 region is CASSEGQGFNSPLHF. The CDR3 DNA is TGTGCCAGCAGTGAAGGTCAGGGATTTAATTCACCCCTCCACTTT.

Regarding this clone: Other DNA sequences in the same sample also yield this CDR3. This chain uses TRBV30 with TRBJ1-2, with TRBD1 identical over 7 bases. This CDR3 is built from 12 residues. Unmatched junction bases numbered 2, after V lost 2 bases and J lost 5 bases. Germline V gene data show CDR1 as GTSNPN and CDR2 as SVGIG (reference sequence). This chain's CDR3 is CAWSLQGYGYTF. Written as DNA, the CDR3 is TGTGCCTGGAGTTTACAGGGGTATGGCTACACCTTC.

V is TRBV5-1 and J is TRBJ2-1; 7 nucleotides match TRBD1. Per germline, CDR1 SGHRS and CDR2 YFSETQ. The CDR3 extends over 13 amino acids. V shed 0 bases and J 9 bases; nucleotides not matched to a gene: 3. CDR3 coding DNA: TGCGCCAGCAGCTTGGGACAGGGCACTGAGCAGTTCTTC. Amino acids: CASSLGQGTEQFF.

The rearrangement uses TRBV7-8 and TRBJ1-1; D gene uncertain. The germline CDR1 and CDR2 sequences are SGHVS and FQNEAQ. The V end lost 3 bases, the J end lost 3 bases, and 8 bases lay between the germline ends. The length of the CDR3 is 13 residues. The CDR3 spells CASSLQAYTEAFF. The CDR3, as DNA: TGTGCCAGCAGCTTGCAGGCGTACACTGAAGCTTTCTTT.

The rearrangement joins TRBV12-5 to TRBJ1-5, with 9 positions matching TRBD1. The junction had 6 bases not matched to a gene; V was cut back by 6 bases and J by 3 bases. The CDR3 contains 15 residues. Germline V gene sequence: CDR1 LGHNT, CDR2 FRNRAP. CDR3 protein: CASGPGQGINQPQHF. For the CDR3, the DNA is TGTGCTAGTGGCCCGGGACAGGGTATCAATCAGCCCCAGCATTTT.

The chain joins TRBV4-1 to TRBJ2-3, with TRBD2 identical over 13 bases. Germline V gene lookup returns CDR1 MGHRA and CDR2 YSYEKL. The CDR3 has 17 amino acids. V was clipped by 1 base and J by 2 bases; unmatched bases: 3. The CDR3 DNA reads TGCGCCAGCAGCCAAGGGACTAGCGGGGGTTACACAGATACGCAGTATTTT. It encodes CASSQGTSGGYTDTQYF.

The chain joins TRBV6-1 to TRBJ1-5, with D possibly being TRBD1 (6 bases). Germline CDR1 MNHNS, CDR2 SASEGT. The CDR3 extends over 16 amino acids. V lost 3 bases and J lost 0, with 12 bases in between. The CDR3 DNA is TGTGCCAGCAGTGATTCTAGGACAGATAGCAATCAGCCCCAGCATTTT. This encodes CASSDSRTDSNQPQHF.

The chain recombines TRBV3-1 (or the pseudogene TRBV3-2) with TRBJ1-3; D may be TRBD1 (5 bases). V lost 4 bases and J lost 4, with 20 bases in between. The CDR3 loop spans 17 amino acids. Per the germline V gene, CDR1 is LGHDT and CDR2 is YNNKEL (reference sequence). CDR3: CASSPSGTSVSGNTIYF. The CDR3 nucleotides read TGTGCCAGCAGCCCCTCCGGGACTAGCGTTTCAGGAAACACCATATATTTT.

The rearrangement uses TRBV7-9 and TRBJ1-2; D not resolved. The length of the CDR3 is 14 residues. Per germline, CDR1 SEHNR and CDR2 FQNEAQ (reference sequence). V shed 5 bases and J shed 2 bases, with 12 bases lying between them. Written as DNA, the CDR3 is TGTGCCAGCAGCCAACCTCCCGAGAACTATGGCTACACCTTC. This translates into CASSQPPENYGYTF.

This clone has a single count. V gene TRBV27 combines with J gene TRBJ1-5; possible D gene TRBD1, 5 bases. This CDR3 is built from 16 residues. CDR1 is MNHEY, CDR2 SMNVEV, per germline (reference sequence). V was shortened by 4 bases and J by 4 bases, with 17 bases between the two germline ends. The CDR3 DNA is TGTGCCAGCAGTTCCCTGGGGGGGGACGGGAATCAGCCCCAGCATTTT. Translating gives CASSSLGGDGNQPQHF.

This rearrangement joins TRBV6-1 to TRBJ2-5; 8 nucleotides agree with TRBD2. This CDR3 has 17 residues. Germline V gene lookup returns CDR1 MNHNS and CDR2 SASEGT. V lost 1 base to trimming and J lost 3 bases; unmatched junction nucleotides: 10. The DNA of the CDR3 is TGTGCCAGCAGTGAAGTAGGGGGACTAGTATCTAAAGAGACCCAGTACTTC. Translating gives CASSEVGGLVSKETQYF.

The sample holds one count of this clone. As DNA, the CDR3 is TGTGCCAGTAGTATAGGGCTTGGCAATCAGCCCCAGCATTTT. The encoded protein is CASSIGLGNQPQHF. The chain couples TRBV19 to TRBJ1-5, with D hard to call. This CDR3 has 14 amino acids. Germline loops: CDR1 LNHDA, CDR2 SQIVND (reference sequence). V gave up 1 base and J gave up 2 bases, with 6 bases separating them. The complete variable domain, with remaining parts taken from reference TRBV19 and TRBJ1-5, reads DGGITQSPKYLFRKEGQNVTLSCEQNLNHDAMYWYRQDPGQGLRLIYYSQIVNDFQKGDIAEGYSVSREKKESFPLTVTSAQKNPTAFYLCASSIGLGNQPQHFGDGTRLSIL.

In DNA, the CDR3 is TGTGCCATCAGCCCTAGCGGGGGCACAGATACGCAGTATTTT. This sequence encodes CAISPSGGTDTQYF. The rearrangement joins TRBV10-3 to TRBJ2-3; 9 bases agree with TRBD2. Germline trimming cut 6 bases from V and 1 base from J; bases unmatched to any gene: 2. This CDR3 contains 14 residues. CDR1 and CDR2 (germline): ENHRY, SYGVKD.

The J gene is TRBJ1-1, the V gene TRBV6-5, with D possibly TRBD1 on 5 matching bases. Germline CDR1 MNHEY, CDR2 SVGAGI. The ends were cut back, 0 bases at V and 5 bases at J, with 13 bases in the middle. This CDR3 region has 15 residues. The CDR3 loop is CASSYSGLGRTEAFF. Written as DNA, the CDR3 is TGTGCCAGCAGTTACTCGGGACTGGGGCGGACTGAAGCTTTCTTT.

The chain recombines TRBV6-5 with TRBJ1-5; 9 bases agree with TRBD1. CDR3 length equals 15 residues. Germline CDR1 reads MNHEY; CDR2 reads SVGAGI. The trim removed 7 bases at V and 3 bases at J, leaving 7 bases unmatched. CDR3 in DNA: TGTGCCAGCACACGGGGACAGGGCGACAATCAGCCCCAGCATTTT. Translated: CASTRGQGDNQPQHF.

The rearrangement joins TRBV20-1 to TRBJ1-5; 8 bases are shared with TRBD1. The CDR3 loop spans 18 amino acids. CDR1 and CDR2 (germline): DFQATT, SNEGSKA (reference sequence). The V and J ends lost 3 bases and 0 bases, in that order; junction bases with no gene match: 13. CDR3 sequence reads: CSASTPQGATYSNQPQHF. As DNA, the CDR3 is TGCAGTGCTAGTACACCCCAGGGGGCGACTTATAGCAATCAGCCCCAGCATTTT.

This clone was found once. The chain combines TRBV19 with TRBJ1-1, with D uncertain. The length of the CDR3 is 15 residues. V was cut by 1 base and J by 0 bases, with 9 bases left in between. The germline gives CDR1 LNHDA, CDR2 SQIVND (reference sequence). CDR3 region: CASSIGSRMNTEAFF. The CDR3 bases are TGTGCCAGTAGTATAGGTTCGAGAATGAACACTGAAGCTTTCTTT.

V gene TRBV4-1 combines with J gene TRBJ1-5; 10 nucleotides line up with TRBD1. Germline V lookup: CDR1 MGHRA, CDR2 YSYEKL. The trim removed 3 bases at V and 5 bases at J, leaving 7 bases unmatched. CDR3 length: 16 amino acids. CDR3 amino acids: CASSQDPGQGHQPQHF. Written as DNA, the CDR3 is TGCGCCAGCAGCCAGGATCCGGGACAGGGGCATCAGCCCCAGCATTTT.

The CDR3 DNA sequence: TGTGCCAGCAGCCAAGGACAGGGAGGAACTGAAGCTTTCTTT. It is translated as CASSQGQGGTEAFF. V and J are TRBV3-1 (or the pseudogene TRBV3-2) and TRBJ1-1; 7 bases map to TRBD1. V dropped 1 base and J dropped 5; count of bases not matched to a gene: 4. Germline V CDR1 and CDR2: LGHDT, YNNKEL (reference sequence). The CDR3 is 14 amino acids.

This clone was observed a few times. CDR3 amino acids: CASGLVPGQVNTGELFF. The CDR3 nucleotides are TGTGCTAGTGGTTTGGTACCCGGACAGGTAAACACCGGGGAGCTGTTTTTT. This chain links TRBV12-5 with TRBJ2-2; 7 bases are a match to TRBD1. From germline, CDR1 is LGHNT and CDR2 FRNRAP. The CDR3 contains 17 residues. The ends lost 0 bases at V and 2 bases at J; junction bases unmatched: 6. The variable domain in full, completed from reference TRBV12-5 and TRBJ2-2, reads DARVTQTPRHKVTEMGQEVTMRCQPILGHNTVFWYRQTMMQGLELLAYFRNRAPLDDSGMPKDRFSAEMPDATLATLKIQPSEPRDSAVYFCASGLVPGQVNTGELFFGEGSRLTVL.

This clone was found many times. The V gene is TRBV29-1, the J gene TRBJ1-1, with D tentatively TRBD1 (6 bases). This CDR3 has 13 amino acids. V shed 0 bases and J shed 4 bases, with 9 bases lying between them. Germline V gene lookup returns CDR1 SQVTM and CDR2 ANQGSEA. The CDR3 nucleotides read TGCAGCGTTGAAGAAGGGGGGGGCACTGAAGCTTTCTTT. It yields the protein CSVEEGGGTEAFF.

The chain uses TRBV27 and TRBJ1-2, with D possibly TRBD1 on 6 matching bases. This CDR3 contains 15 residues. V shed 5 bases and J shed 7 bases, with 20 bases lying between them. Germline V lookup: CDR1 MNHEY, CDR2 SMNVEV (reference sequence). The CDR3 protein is CASSDLRGTSFGYTF. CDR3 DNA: TGTGCCAGCAGTGATCTTCGTGGGACATCGTTTGGCTACACCTTC.

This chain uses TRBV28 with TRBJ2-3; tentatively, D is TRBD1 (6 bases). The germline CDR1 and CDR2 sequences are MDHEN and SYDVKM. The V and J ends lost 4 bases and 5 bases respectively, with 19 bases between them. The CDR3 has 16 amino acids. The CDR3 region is CASSYMEGRGVDTQYF. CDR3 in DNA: TGTGCCAGCAGTTATATGGAAGGCAGGGGAGTAGATACGCAGTATTTT.